Below are 6 T cell receptor beta chains sequenced from a single sample in a study of CD8+ T cells in alopecia areata. Once RNA had been extracted, it was reverse transcribed into cDNA to act as the sequencing template. This table comes from immunoSEQ multiplex PCR, and its TCRdb copy is limited to in-frame clones, with some not included. The sample has about 120,000 clones, 49% seen once. Sequences were derived from CD8+ T cells sorted from blood, sampled at week 0. The receptor set was obtained from a human donor with alopecia areata.

This clone turned up a few times. The chain employs TRBV29-1 and TRBJ1-1; D unresolved. The length of the CDR3 is 10 residues. CDR1 is SQVTM, CDR2 ANQGSEA, per germline. Trimming stripped 7 bases from V and 7 bases from J, with 10 bases between. The CDR3 protein is CSAAQNEAFF. In nucleotides, the CDR3 is TGCAGCGCCGCCCAGAATGAAGCTTTCTTT.

This clone was seen more than once but under ten times. The genes are TRBV7-9 and TRBJ2-3; 7 bases align to TRBD1. After removal of 1 base from V and 9 bases from J, the junction contained 7 bases not matched to a gene. CDR1 is SEHNR, CDR2 FQNEAQ, per germline (reference sequence). The CDR3 contains 14 residues. This chain's CDR3 is CASSLEGASRTQYF. The CDR3 DNA follows: TGTGCCAGCAGCTTAGAGGGGGCTTCCCGAACGCAGTATTTT.

This rearrangement joins TRBV7-8 to TRBJ1-5, with D perhaps matching TRBD1 (5 bases). This CDR3 is 17 amino acids long. Germline V gene data show CDR1 as SGHVS and CDR2 as FQNEAQ. Trimming pared 5 bases from V and 0 bases from J, leaving 17 bases between. The CDR3 region is CASSPQTGGYSNQPQHF. CDR3 nucleotides: TGTGCCAGCAGCCCCCAAACAGGCGGATATAGCAATCAGCCCCAGCATTTT.

This chain uses TRBV15 with TRBJ1-4, with D perhaps TRBD1 (5 bases). CDR1 is LNHNV, CDR2 YYDKDF, per germline (reference sequence). V gave up 1 base and J gave up 3 bases, with 12 bases separating them. This CDR3 has 16 amino acids. CDR3 sequence: CATSRAPEGSNEKLFF. CDR3 in DNA: TGTGCCACCAGCAGAGCCCCCGAGGGGTCTAATGAAAAACTGTTTTTT.

The J gene is TRBJ1-2, the V gene TRBV5-1; D is ambiguous. The germline V gene has CDR1 SGHRS and CDR2 YFSETQ. The CDR3 is 12 amino acids. V lost 3 bases to trimming and J lost 6 bases, with 9 bases between them. The chain's CDR3 is CASSWDLDGYTF. The CDR3 DNA follows: TGCGCCAGCAGCTGGGATCTGGATGGCTACACCTTC.

V and J are TRBV30 and TRBJ2-5; 12 nucleotides align to TRBD2. CDR3 length equals 14 residues. The V gene end was trimmed by 4 bases and the J gene end by 4 bases; junction bases not matched to a gene: 4. Per germline, CDR1 GTSNPN and CDR2 SVGIG (reference sequence). The CDR3 loop is CAWTILAGGETQYF. CDR3 nucleotides: TGTGCCTGGACTATACTAGCGGGGGGAGAGACCCAGTACTTC.